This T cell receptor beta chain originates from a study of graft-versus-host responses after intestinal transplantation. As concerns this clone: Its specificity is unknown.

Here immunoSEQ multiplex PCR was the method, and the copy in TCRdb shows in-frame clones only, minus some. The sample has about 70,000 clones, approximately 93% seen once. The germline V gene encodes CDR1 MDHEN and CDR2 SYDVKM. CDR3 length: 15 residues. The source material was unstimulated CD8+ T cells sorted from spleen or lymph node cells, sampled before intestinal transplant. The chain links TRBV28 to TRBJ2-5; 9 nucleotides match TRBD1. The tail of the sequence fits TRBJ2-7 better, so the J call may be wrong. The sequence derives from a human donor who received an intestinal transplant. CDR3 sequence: CASSLETGGSYEQYF. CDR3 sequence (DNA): TGTGCCAGCAGTTTGGAGACAGGGGGAAGCTACGAGCAGTACTTC.